Below, 22 T cell receptor beta chains from the same sample are listed, as sequenced in a study of regulatory T cells in long-lasting Graves disease. In building TCR beta libraries, iRepertoire HTBI primers were used together with Arm-PCR of CDR3 regions. MiXCR was run by TCRdb on the multiplex PCR reads, yielding one entry per CDR3 protein. The sample has about 460,000 distinct CDR3 sequences; about 20% are singletons. The time point was: persistent/refractory GD, antithyroid drugs over 5 years with positive TRAb. Generation of the TCR library employed RNA extracted from PBMCs. Sequences were derived from peripheral blood mononuclear cells (PBMCs), sampled when the disease was refractory, from a patient treated with antithyroid drugs. The receptors were gathered from a female donor with Graves disease.

The rearrangement links TRBV19 to TRBJ2-3; 8 bases are a match to TRBD1. CDR1 is LNHDA, CDR2 SQIVND, per germline (reference sequence). V shed 4 bases and J 2 bases; nucleotides not matched to a gene: 8. This CDR3 contains 16 residues. The CDR3 bases are TGTGCCAGTAGTACGAATACAGGGGGTTTCACAGATACGCAGTATTTT. Translated, it gives CASSTNTGGFTDTQYF.

This clonotype was observed many times. This CDR3 reads CAISLSGSAYEQYF. Here the CDR3 DNA reads TGTGCCATCAGCCTTAGCGGGAGTGCGTACGAGCAGTACTTC. The gene calls are TRBV10-3 and TRBJ2-7; 9 bases are shared with TRBD2. V was pared by 6 bases and J by 4 bases, with 7 bases of the junction left unmatched. This CDR3 is 14 amino acids long. CDR1 and CDR2 from the germline V gene are ENHRY and SYGVKD.

V is TRBV20-1 and J is TRBJ2-7; 8 bases agree with TRBD2. The CDR3 sequence is 15 residues long. V lost 0 bases, J lost 3 bases, and 7 bases stayed unmatched. Per germline, CDR1 DFQATT and CDR2 SNEGSKA (reference sequence). The CDR3 region has the DNA TGCAGTGCTAGAGATGACACTAGCGGCCTCTACGAGCAGTACTTC. Translating it yields CSARDDTSGLYEQYF.

At least ten counts were recorded for this clonotype. V and J are TRBV2 and TRBJ1-4; no reliable D call. Between the trimmed V and J ends, which lost 5 bases and 8 bases, there was a span of 15 bases. Germline V CDR1 and CDR2: SNHLY, FYNNEI. CDR3 size: 14 residues. CDR3 amino acids: CASSYQAEREKLFF. CDR3 in DNA: TGTGCCAGCAGTTACCAGGCGGAGAGGGAAAAACTGTTTTTT.

This chain uses TRBV20-1 with TRBJ2-5; either TRBD1 or TRBD2 may supply D (5 bases each). Trimming left V 3 bases short and J 2 bases short, with 16 bases between. CDR1 and CDR2 from the germline V gene are DFQATT and SNEGSKA (reference sequence). This CDR3 region has 15 residues. This CDR3 reads CSARGEGRSQETQYF. Written as DNA, the CDR3 is TGCAGTGCTAGGGGCGAGGGGCGATCTCAAGAGACCCAGTACTTC.

This clonotype has a count of ten or more. V and J are TRBV7-2 and TRBJ1-5; D is perhaps TRBD1 (5 bases). V lost 5 bases and J 3 bases, leaving 14 bases between the germline ends. Germline V gene lookup returns CDR1 SGHTA and CDR2 FQGNSA. There are 15 residues in the CDR3. CDR3 coding DNA: TGTGCCAGCAGCCAAGTCAGGGTCAACAATCAGCCCCAGCATTTT. Translating it yields CASSQVRVNNQPQHF. Supplemented by reference TRBV7-2 and TRBJ1-5, the full variable domain reads GAGVSQSPSNKVTEKGKDVELRCDPISGHTALYWYRQSLGQGLEFLIYFQGNSAPDKSGLPSDRFSAERTGGSVSTLTIQRTQQEDSAVYLCASSQVRVNNQPQHFGDGTRLSIL.

This clonotype came up a few times. The chain joins TRBV7-3 to TRBJ2-2; the match to TRBD2 covers 7 bases. The CDR3 sequence is 13 residues long. Per germline, CDR1 SGHTA and CDR2 FQGTGA. The V segment lost 9 bases and the J segment 8 bases; nucleotides outside the gene matches: 9. In DNA, the CDR3 is TGTGCCAGAATCCGGGGGAGGGCGGGGGAGCTGTTTTTT. Amino acids: CARIRGRAGELFF.

This rearrangement joins TRBV20-1 to TRBJ2-7; 11 positions match TRBD2. The CDR3 spans 15 residues. V lost 3 bases, J lost 2 bases, and 6 bases stayed unmatched. Germline V gene lookup returns CDR1 DFQATT and CDR2 SNEGSKA (reference sequence). The DNA for the CDR3 is TGCAGTGCTAGCGGACTAGCGGGCACTACCTACGAGCAGTACTTC. Encoded protein: CSASGLAGTTYEQYF.

This clonotype was detected many times. A read error may produce the germline difference seen at one junction end. The rearrangement uses TRBV7-2 and TRBJ2-7; D is uncertain. The CDR3 loop spans 14 amino acids. Germline-derived CDR1 and CDR2 are SGHTA and FQGNSA. The CDR3 reads CASSEAIASHEQYF. In nucleotides, the CDR3 is TGTGCCAGCAGCGAGGCGATCGCCTCCCACGAGCAGTACTTC.

This clonotype was seen many times. J is TRBJ1-4 and V is TRBV6-5; D gene uncertain. V was clipped by 2 bases and J by 7 bases, with 8 bases between them. Germline assignment: CDR1 MNHEY and CDR2 SVGAGI. The CDR3 is 13 residues long. The CDR3 sequence: CASSYGSGEKLFF. DNA for the CDR3: TGTGCCAGCAGTTACGGGTCGGGTGAAAAACTGTTTTTT.

This clonotype was counted at least ten times. The chain carries TRBV6-9 and TRBJ2-7, with D hard to call. In germline, CDR1 is MNHGY, CDR2 SVAAGI. The V end lost 3 bases, the J end lost 2 bases, and 8 bases lay between the germline ends. This CDR3 has 13 residues. The CDR3 spells CASSYEAAYEQYF. The DNA of the CDR3 is TGTGCCAGCAGTTACGAGGCCGCCTACGAGCAGTACTTC.

The chain couples TRBV7-3 to TRBJ2-2; D is ambiguous. Trimming stripped 5 bases from V and 4 bases from J, with 11 bases between. The CDR3 covers 14 residues. Germline lookup yields CDR1 SGHTA and CDR2 FQGTGA. CDR3 sequence (DNA): TGTGCCAGCAGCCGCATCCAAGGCACCGGGGAGCTGTTTTTT. This codes for CASSRIQGTGELFF.

Many counts were recorded for this clonotype. The chain employs TRBV6-5 and TRBJ2-5; D remains ambiguous. The CDR3 sequence is 16 residues long. Germline V gene data show CDR1 as MNHEY and CDR2 as SVGAGI. V lost 4 bases and J lost 2, with 17 bases in between. Here the CDR3 reads CASSSRARSPQETQYF. In DNA, the CDR3 is TGTGCCAGCAGTTCCCGGGCAAGAAGCCCTCAAGAGACCCAGTACTTC.

The chain joins TRBV6-1 to TRBJ1-4; possible D gene TRBD1, 5 bases. The CDR3 has 13 amino acids. Between the trimmed V and J ends, which lost 7 bases and 5 bases, there was a span of 11 bases. Germline V gives CDR1 MNHNS, CDR2 SASEGT. The CDR3 bases are TGTGCCAGCATGGGCAGGGAGAATGAAAAACTGTTTTTT. It codes for CASMGRENEKLFF.

This clonotype has a count of ten or more. The chain couples TRBV6-5 to TRBJ1-2; perhaps TRBD1 as D (6 bases). The CDR3 runs to 15 residues. Trimming cost V 1 base and J 6 bases, with 15 bases left between them. Germline-derived CDR1 and CDR2 are MNHEY and SVGAGI. Here the CDR3 reads CASSYWQGRKNGYTF. The CDR3 nucleotides are TGTGCCAGCAGTTACTGGCAGGGGAGGAAGAATGGCTACACCTTC.

The chain has TRBV20-1 and TRBJ1-1; D uncertain. Trimming cost V 2 bases and J 3 bases, with 19 bases left between them. The CDR3 is made up of 16 amino acids. Per germline, CDR1 DFQATT and CDR2 SNEGSKA (reference sequence). This CDR3 is CSARKTTAGWDTEAFF. The CDR3 DNA is TGCAGTGCTAGAAAAACGACCGCCGGGTGGGACACTGAAGCTTTCTTT.

This clonotype came up a few times. The chain links TRBV30 to TRBJ1-1; 8 nucleotides line up with TRBD1. Germline values: CDR1 GTSNPN, CDR2 SVGIG (reference sequence). Unmatched junction bases numbered 9, after V lost 3 bases and J lost 3 bases. The CDR3 length is 15 residues. The CDR3 sequence: CAWSATDRVYTEAFF. In nucleotides, the CDR3 is TGTGCCTGGAGCGCCACGGACAGGGTTTACACTGAAGCTTTCTTT.

At least ten counts were recorded for this clonotype. V and J are TRBV28 and TRBJ2-1, with 11 bases identical to TRBD2. CDR1 is MDHEN, CDR2 SYDVKM, per germline. The CDR3 has 16 residues. V trimming: 4 bases; J trimming: 5 bases; junction bases outside the gene matches: 7. CDR3 sequence reads: CASSSPLAGVNNEQFF. The CDR3, as DNA: TGTGCCAGCAGTTCGCCACTAGCGGGAGTAAACAATGAGCAGTTCTTC.

This clonotype was seen many times. The chain has TRBV10-3 and TRBJ1-4, with TRBD1 identical over 8 bases. The length of the CDR3 is 14 residues. Losses at the gene ends were 2 bases for V and 6 bases for J; bases not matched to a gene: 2. Germline V CDR1 and CDR2: ENHRY, SYGVKD. The CDR3 region is CAISEDRGHEKLFF. DNA of the CDR3: TGTGCCATCAGTGAGGACAGGGGCCATGAAAAACTGTTTTTT.

In this sample, this clonotype turned up many times. One end of the junction is discordant with germline, which a read error may explain. This chain connects TRBV15 to TRBJ2-7, with D possibly being TRBD1 (5 bases). The CDR3 contains 12 residues. CDR1 is LNHNV, CDR2 YYDKDF, per germline (reference sequence). CDR3 loop: CATSRDTGSPFF. CDR3 DNA sequence: TGTGCCACCAGCAGAGATACAGGATCCCCCTTTTTC.

The chain carries TRBV14 and TRBJ2-2; the D is unclear. The CDR3 loop spans 15 amino acids. V was trimmed by 0 bases and J by 6 bases, leaving 11 bases between them. The germline gives CDR1 SGHDN, CDR2 FVKESK. The CDR3 DNA follows: TGTGCCAGCAGCCAAGATAGGAGTTCAGCCGGGGAGCTGTTTTTT. Its translation is CASSQDRSSAGELFF.

This clonotype appeared many times. The rearrangement joins TRBV20-1 to TRBJ2-5, with no clear D. V dropped 1 base and J dropped 5 bases, with 5 bases sitting between them. Germline values: CDR1 DFQATT, CDR2 SNEGSKA (reference sequence). The CDR3 runs 11 residues. The CDR3 DNA sequence: TGCAGTGCTAGAGTTTGGGAGACCCAGTACTTC. As protein: CSARVWETQYF.